The sample holds many counts of the clone carrying this T cell receptor beta chain. Its target is not known. CDR3 length: 12 residues. Trimming shortened V by 1 base and J by 6 bases, and 7 bases separated the two germline ends. Germline-derived CDR1 and CDR2 are LNHDA and SQIVND (reference sequence). This specimen comes from a study of regulatory T cells in long-lasting Graves disease. Study in general: Graves' patients who were just diagnosed had used antithyroid drugs for under 3 months. Study observations and caveats: Persistent Graves' patients showed less TCR diversity than newly diagnosed patients showed. Researchers examined only peripheral blood and not thyroid tissue.

The time point here: newly diagnosed GD, antithyroid drugs for less than 3 months. After RNA was extracted from PBMCs, the TCR library was made from it. The authors drew patients from an endocrinology department in Xi'an, China. Sequencing libraries for TCR beta were prepared with iRepertoire HTBI primers and Arm-PCR of CDR3 regions. MiXCR was run by TCRdb on the multiplex PCR reads, yielding one entry per CDR3 protein. The table shows some 250,000 distinct CDR3 sequences, with around 16% occurring only once. Sequencing was performed on peripheral blood mononuclear cells (PBMCs), taken at new diagnosis, from a patient treated with antithyroid drugs. The clonotype was recovered from a female donor with Graves disease. The chain has TRBV19 and TRBJ2-7; the D is unclear. The CDR3 bases are TGTGCCAGTAGTATAGGTAACGGCGAGCAGTACTTC. Translation gives CASSIGNGEQYF.